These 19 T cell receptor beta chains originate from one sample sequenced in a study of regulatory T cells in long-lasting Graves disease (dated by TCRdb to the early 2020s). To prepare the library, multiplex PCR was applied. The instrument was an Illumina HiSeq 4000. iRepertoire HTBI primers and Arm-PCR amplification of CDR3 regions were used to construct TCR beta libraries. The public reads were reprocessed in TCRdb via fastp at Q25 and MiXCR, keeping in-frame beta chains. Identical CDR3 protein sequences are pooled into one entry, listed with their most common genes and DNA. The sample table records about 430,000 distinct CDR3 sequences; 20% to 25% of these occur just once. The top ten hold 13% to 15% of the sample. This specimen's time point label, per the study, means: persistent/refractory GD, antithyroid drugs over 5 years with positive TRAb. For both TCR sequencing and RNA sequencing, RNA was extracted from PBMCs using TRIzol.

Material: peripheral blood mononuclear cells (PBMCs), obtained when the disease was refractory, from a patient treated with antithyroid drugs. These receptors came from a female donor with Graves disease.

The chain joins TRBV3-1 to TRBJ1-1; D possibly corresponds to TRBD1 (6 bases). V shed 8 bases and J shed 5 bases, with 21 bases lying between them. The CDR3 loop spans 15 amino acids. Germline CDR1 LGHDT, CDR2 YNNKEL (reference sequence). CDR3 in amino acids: CASSVRGAAGTEAFF. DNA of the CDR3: TGTGCCAGCTCCGTGAGGGGGGCTGCGGGGACTGAAGCTTTCTTT.

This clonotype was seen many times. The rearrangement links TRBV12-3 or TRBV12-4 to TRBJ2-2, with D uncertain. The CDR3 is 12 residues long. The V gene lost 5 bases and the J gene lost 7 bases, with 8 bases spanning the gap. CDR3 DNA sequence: TGTGCCAGCAGTCAATTGGGCGGGGAGCTGTTTTTT. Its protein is CASSQLGGELFF.

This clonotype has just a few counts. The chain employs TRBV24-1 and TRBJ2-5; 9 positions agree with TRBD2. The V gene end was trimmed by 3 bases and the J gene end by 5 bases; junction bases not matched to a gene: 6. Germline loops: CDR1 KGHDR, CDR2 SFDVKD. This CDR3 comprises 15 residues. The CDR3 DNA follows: TGTGCCACCAGTGATGGTAGCGGGAGCGGGGAGACCCAGTACTTC. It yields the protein CATSDGSGSGETQYF.

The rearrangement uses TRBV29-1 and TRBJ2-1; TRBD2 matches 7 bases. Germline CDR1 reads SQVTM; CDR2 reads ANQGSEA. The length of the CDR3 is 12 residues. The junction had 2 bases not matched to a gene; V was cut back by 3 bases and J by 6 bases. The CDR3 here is CSVDGGVNEQFF. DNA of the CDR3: TGCAGCGTTGATGGGGGGGTCAATGAGCAGTTCTTC.

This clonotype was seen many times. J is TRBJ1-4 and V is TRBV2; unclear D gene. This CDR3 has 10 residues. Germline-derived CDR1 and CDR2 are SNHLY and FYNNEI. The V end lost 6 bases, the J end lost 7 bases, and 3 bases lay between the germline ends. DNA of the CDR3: TGTGCCAGCAGAGGTGAAAAACTGTTTTTT. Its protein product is CASRGEKLFF.

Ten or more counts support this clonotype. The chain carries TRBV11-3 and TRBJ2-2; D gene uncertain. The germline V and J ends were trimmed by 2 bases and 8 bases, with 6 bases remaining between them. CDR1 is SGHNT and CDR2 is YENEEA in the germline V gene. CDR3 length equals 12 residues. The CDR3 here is CASSLMTGELFF. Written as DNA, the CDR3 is TGTGCCAGCAGCTTAATGACAGGGGAGCTGTTTTTT.

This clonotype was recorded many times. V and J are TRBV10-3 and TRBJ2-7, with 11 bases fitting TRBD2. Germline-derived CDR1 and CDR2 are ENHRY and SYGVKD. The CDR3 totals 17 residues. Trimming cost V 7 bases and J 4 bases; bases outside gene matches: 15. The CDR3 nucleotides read TGTGCCATCAAAAGACTAGCGGGATCAGGAGGGGAATACGAGCAGTACTTC. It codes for CAIKRLAGSGGEYEQYF.

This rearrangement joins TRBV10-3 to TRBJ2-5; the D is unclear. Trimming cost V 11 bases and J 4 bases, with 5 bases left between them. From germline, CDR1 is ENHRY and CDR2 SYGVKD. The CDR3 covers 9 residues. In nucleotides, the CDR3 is TGTGCCGCGTCAGAGACCCAGTACTTC. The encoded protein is CAASETQYF.

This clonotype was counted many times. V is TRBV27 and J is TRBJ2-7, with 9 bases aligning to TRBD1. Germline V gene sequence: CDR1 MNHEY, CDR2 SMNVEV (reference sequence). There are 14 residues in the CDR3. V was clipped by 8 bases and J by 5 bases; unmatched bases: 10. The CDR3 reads CASAKEDRGHEQYF. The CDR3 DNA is TGTGCCAGCGCAAAGGAGGACAGGGGCCACGAGCAGTACTTC.

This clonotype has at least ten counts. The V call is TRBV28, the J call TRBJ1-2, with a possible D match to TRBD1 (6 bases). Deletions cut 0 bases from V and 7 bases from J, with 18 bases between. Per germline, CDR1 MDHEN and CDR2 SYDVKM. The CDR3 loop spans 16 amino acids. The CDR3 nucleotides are TGTGCCAGCAGTTTATGGGCCTTGGGGGCTGGCGGTGGCTACACCTTC. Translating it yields CASSLWALGAGGGYTF.

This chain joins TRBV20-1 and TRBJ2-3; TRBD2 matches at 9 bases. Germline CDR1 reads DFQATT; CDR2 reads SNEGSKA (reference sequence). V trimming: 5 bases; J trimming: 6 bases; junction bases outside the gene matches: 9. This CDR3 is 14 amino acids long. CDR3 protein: CSAYRTSVADTQYF. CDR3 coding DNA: TGCAGTGCTTACCGGACTAGCGTCGCGGATACGCAGTATTTT.

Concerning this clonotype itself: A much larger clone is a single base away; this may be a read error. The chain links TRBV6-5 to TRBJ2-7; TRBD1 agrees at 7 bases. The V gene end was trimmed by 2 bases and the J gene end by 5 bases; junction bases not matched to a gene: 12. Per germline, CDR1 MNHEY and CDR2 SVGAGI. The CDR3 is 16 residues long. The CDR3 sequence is CASSYPPGQRTHEQYF. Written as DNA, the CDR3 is TGTGCCAGCAGTTACCCCCCGGGACAGCGCACCCACGAGCAGTACTTC.

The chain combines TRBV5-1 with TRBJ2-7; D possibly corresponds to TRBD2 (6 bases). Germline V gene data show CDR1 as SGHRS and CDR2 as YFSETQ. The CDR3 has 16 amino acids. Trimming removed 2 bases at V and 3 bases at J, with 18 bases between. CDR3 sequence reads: CASSFSSSESYYEQYF. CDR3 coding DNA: TGCGCCAGCAGCTTCTCGTCTAGCGAATCCTACTACGAGCAGTACTTC.

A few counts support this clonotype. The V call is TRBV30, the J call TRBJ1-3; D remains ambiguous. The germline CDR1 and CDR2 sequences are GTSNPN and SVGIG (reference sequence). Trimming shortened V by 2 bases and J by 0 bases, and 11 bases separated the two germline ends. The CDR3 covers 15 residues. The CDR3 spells CAWSPDWYSGNTIYF. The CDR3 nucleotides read TGTGCCTGGAGTCCCGACTGGTACTCTGGAAACACCATATATTTT.

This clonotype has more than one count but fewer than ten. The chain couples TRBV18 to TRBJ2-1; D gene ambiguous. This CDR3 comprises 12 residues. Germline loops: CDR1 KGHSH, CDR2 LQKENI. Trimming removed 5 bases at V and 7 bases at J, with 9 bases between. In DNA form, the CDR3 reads TGTGCCAGCTCATTCGGAGTAAATGAGCAGTTCTTC. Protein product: CASSFGVNEQFF.

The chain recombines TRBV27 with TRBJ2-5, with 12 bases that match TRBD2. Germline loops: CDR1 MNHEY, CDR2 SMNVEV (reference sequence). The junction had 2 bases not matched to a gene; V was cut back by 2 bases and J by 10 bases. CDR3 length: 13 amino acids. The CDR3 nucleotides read TGTGCCAGCAGTTTAACTAGCGGGAGGAGCCAGTACTTC. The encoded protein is CASSLTSGRSQYF.

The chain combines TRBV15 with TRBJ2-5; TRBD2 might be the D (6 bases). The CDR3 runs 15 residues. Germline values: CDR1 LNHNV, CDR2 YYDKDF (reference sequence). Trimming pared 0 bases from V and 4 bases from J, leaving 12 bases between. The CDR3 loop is CATSREASGRETQYF. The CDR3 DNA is TGTGCCACCAGCAGAGAAGCCAGCGGGCGAGAGACCCAGTACTTC. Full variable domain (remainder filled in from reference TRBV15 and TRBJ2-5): DAMVIQNPRYQVTQFGKPVTLSCSQTLNHNVMYWYQQKSSQAPKLLFHYYDKDFNNEADTPDNFQSRRPNTSFCFLDIRSPGLGDTAMYLCATSREASGRETQYFGPGTRLLVL.

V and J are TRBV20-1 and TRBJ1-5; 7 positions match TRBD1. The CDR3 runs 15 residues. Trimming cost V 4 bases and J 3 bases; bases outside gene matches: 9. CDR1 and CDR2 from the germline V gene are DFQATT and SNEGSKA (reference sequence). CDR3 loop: CSATKGAANNQPQHF. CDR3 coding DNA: TGCAGTGCTACCAAGGGGGCGGCGAACAATCAGCCCCAGCATTTT.

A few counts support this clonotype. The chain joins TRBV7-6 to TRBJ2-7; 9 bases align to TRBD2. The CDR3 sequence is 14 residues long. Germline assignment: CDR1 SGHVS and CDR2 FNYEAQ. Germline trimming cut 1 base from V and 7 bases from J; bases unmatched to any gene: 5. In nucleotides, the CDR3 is TGTGCCAGCAGCTTAGGGGTAGCGGGAGAAGAGCAGTACTTC. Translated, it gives CASSLGVAGEEQYF.